The 23 T cell receptor beta chains below were found in one sample sequenced in a study of tumor-infiltrating lymphocytes in primary liver carcinoma. A constant-region primer served to make TCR beta cDNA from about 0.5 ug total RNA. Libraries covering TCR beta were generated through three nested multiplex PCR rounds (using a slightly modified ARM-PCR). Forward primers for TRBV1-TRBV30 and a C-beta reverse primer served the first two PCR rounds, at around 11 cycles each. TCRdb ran MiXCR on the multiplex PCR reads and lists one entry per CDR3 protein. This repertoire shows 95,000 to 100,000 distinct CDR3 sequences, about 62% found once; its top ten account for 12%. Co-extracted RNA and DNA came from around 20-30 mg of unsorted bulk tissue. Specimen: liver tumor tissue from sampling region 2. Subset defined: tumor region T2, inferior pole. The receptors stem from a woman aged 55-75 years with primary liver carcinoma and hepatitis B virus infection.

Of note for this clonotype: A read error may be the cause here, since a much bigger clone is one base away. This CDR3 is CASSGQGAQYGKLFF. The CDR3 DNA is TGTGCCAGCAGCGGGCAGGGGGCGCAGTATGGAAAACTGTTTTTT. The gene calls are TRBV7-9 and TRBJ1-4; 8 bases agree with TRBD1. Per germline, CDR1 SEHNR and CDR2 FQNEAQ (reference sequence). The V gene end was trimmed by 5 bases and the J gene end by 10 bases; junction bases not matched to a gene: 12. This CDR3 has 15 amino acids. Based on the CDR3 plus reference TRBV7-9 and TRBJ1-4, the full variable domain is DTGVSQNPRHKITKRGQNVTFRCDPISEHNRLYWYRQTLGQGPEFLTYFQNEAQLEKSRLLSDRFSAERPKGSFSTLEIQRTEQGDSAMYLCASSGQGAQYGKLFFGSGTQLSVL.

Note on this clonotype: Since a much larger clone is just one base distant, this may be a read error. Since no conserved phenylalanine or tryptophan closes the CDR3, a read error is the likely cause. The chain combines TRBV5-1 with TRBJ2-2; 7 nucleotides line up with TRBD2. Looked up from germline, CDR1 is SGHRS and CDR2 is YFSETQ. V lost 4 bases and J lost 3; bases outside the gene matches: 9. CDR3 length equals 16 residues. DNA of the CDR3: TGCGCCAGCAGCCCTCAAGGACTAGGGGACACCGGGGAGCTGTTTTTA. Residues: CASSPQGLGDTGELFL.

Concerning this clonotype: This sequence may be a read error, since a much larger clone differs from it by one base. The V gene is TRBV14, the J gene TRBJ2-7, with 7 bases matching TRBD2. After removal of 2 bases from V and 3 bases from J, the junction contained 10 bases not matched to a gene. The CDR3 length is 16 residues. Germline V gene sequence: CDR1 SGHDN, CDR2 FVKESK. As DNA, the CDR3 is TGTGCCAGCAGCCAACCAGGTCTAGCGGAATACTACGAGCAGTACTTC. Amino acids: CASSQPGLAEYYEQYF.

In regard to this clonotype: This clone may be a read error of a much larger clone one base away. V usage is TRBV29-1 and J usage is TRBJ1-5; 9 bases are shared with TRBD1. Germline CDR1 is SQVTM and CDR2 is ANQGSEA. The V and J ends lost 8 bases and 6 bases, in that order; junction bases with no gene match: 11. The CDR3 loop spans 14 amino acids. DNA for the CDR3: TGCAGCATGGGGGGGGGGACAGGGAGTCAGCCCCAGCATTTT. Amino acids: CSMGGGTGSQPQHF. Looking up the rest from reference TRBV29-1 and TRBJ1-5 gives the full variable domain: SAVISQKPSRDICQRGTSLTIQCQVDSQVTMMFWYRQQPGQSLTLIATANQGSEATYESGFVIDKFPISRPNLTFSTLTVSNMSPEDSSIYLCSMGGGTGSQPQHFGDGTRLSIL.

The chain employs TRBV6-6 and TRBJ1-5; TRBD1 aligns across 7 bases. The CDR3 totals 15 residues. The V gene's germline CDR1 is MNHNY and CDR2 SVGAGI (reference sequence). Unmatched junction bases numbered 6, after V lost 5 bases and J lost 2 bases. The CDR3 bases are TGTGCCAGCAGTGTCAGACAGGGCGGCAATCAGCCCCAGCATTTT. It encodes CASSVRQGGNQPQHF.

A note on this clonotype: A much larger clone lies a single base off, so this may be a read error. The chain links TRBV5-4 to TRBJ2-1, with D unresolved. This CDR3 region has 15 residues. Germline assignment: CDR1 SGHNT and CDR2 YYREEE (reference sequence). DNA of the CDR3: TGTTCCAGCAGCTTGGTATTGAGGAGAGACAATGAGCAGTTCTTC. It is translated as CSSSLVLRRDNEQFF. The variable domain in full, completed from reference TRBV5-4 and TRBJ2-1, reads ETGVTQSPTHLIKTRGQQVTLRCSSQSGHNTVSWYQQALGQGPQFIFQYYREEENGRGNFPPRFSGLQFPNYSSELNVNALELDDSALYLCSSSLVLRRDNEQFFGPGTRLTVL.

Of note for this clonotype: A much larger clone lies one base from this, so it may be a read error. The chain recombines TRBV28 with TRBJ2-3, with a tentative D call TRBD2 (5 bases). This CDR3 spans 14 amino acids. Germline CDR1 reads MDHEN; CDR2 reads SYDVKM. This chain's CDR3 is CASGRWTGTDTHYF. In nucleotides, the CDR3 is TGTGCCAGCGGAAGGTGGACTGGCACAGATACGCATTATTTT.

This clonotype was seen only a few times. This chain joins TRBV20-1 and TRBJ1-6; 12 nucleotides line up with TRBD1. CDR1 DFQATT and CDR2 SNEGSKA come from the germline V gene (reference sequence). The CDR3 is 15 amino acids. The V gene end was trimmed by 3 bases and the J gene end by 7 bases; junction bases not matched to a gene: 4. This CDR3 is CSASGTGGQNSPLHF. In nucleotides, the CDR3 is TGCAGTGCTAGCGGGACAGGGGGCCAGAATTCACCCCTCCACTTT.

For this clonotype: A much bigger clone sits one base away, suggesting this may be a read error. Because the CDR3 is missing its conserved closing phenylalanine or tryptophan, this is likely a read error. The V gene is TRBV28, the J gene TRBJ2-2; TRBD2 matches 7 bases. Germline V gene sequence: CDR1 MDHEN, CDR2 SYDVKM. With 4 bases clipped from V and 6 bases from J, the junction kept 8 bases outside the gene matches. The CDR3 loop spans 15 amino acids. The CDR3 DNA is TGTGCCAGCAGTTCCCAAAGACTAGCCCCCGGGGAGCTGTTTCTT. It is translated as CASSSQRLAPGELFL.

The CDR3: CASTKRARTSLDETQYF. The CDR3 nucleotides read TGTGCCAGCACCAAGCGAGCGAGGACCTCCCTGGACGAGACCCAGTACTTC. The rearrangement joins TRBV28 to TRBJ2-5; no definite D call. This CDR3 is 17 amino acids long. V shed 7 bases and J shed 5 bases, with 26 bases lying between them. Looked up from germline, CDR1 is MDHEN and CDR2 is SYDVKM.

In regard to this clonotype: The conserved phenylalanine or tryptophan normally closing the CDR3 is absent here, so this likely arose from a read error. The chain combines TRBV11-3 with TRBJ2-7; the D gene is possibly TRBD2 (6 bases). Germline V gene sequence: CDR1 SGHNT, CDR2 YENEEA. The CDR3 covers 14 residues. The DNA for the CDR3 is TGTGCCAACAGCTTAAGCGGGCGTGAGCACGATCAGTACCTC. It is translated as CANSLSGREHDQYL.

This clonotype has at least ten counts. The chain couples TRBV5-4 to TRBJ1-5, with D tentatively TRBD1 (5 bases). CDR1 is SGHNT, CDR2 YYREEE, per germline (reference sequence). Trimming removed 4 bases from V and 2 bases from J, with 10 bases in between. This CDR3 spans 14 amino acids. CDR3 residues: CASSPGGGNQPQHF. Written as DNA, the CDR3 is TGTGCCAGCAGCCCGGGGGGAGGCAATCAGCCCCAGCATTTT. Drawing the rest from reference TRBV5-4 and TRBJ1-5, the complete variable domain is ETGVTQSPTHLIKTRGQQVTLRCSSQSGHNTVSWYQQALGQGPQFIFQYYREEENGRGNFPPRFSGLQFPNYSSELNVNALELDDSALYLCASSPGGGNQPQHFGDGTRLSIL.

Remarks on this clonotype: One junction end does not reproduce the germline sequence, and a read error may be involved. J is TRBJ1-1 and V is TRBV6-5; tentatively, D is TRBD1 (5 bases). The germline CDR1 and CDR2 sequences are MNHEY and SVGAGI. This CDR3 contains 14 residues. Here the CDR3 DNA reads TGTACCAGCAGCCCCGACAGAATGAACACTGAAGCTTTCTTT. This codes for CTSSPDRMNTEAFF.

A note on this clonotype: This may stem from a read error, because a much larger clone lies one nucleotide away. The chain employs TRBV29-1 and TRBJ2-6, with D maybe TRBD2 (6 bases). CDR1 is SQVTM, CDR2 ANQGSEA, per germline. The CDR3 consists of 14 residues. DNA for the CDR3: TGCAGCGCTGCAAAGGAGGGTGGGGCCAACATCCTGACTTTC. The encoded protein is CSAAKEGGANILTF.

V and J are TRBV11-3 and TRBJ2-3; no firm D call. The CDR3 covers 14 residues. From germline, CDR1 is SGHNT and CDR2 YENEEA. The ends were cut back, 9 bases at V and 1 base at J, with 14 bases in the middle. The CDR3 loop is CASSHHTGTDTQYF. The DNA of the CDR3 is TGTGCCAGTAGCCATCATACAGGCACAGATACGCAGTATTTT.

This clonotype was counted at least ten times. The V and J genes are TRBV6-2 or TRBV6-3 and TRBJ2-2; perhaps D is TRBD1 or TRBD2 (5 bases each). The CDR3 covers 14 residues. CDR1 and CDR2 from the germline V gene are MNHEY and SVGEGT. V lost 10 bases, J lost 0 bases, and 12 bases lay in between. The CDR3: CATGRAANTGELFF. The CDR3 region has the DNA TGTGCCACAGGGCGGGCAGCGAACACCGGGGAGCTGTTTTTT.

This clonotype was found once. The junction departs from germline at one end; a sequencing error may be responsible. V and J are TRBV28 and TRBJ2-6; D unresolved. CDR1 and CDR2 from the germline V gene are MDHEN and SYDVKM. The CDR3 has 15 amino acids. The CDR3 nucleotides are TGTGCCAGCAGTTTTATGAAGACTGGGACCAACGTCCTGACTTTC. Amino acids: CASSFMKTGTNVLTF. Looking up the rest from reference TRBV28 and TRBJ2-6 gives the full variable domain: DVKVTQSSRYLVKRTGEKVFLECVQDMDHENMFWYRQDPGLGLRLIYFSYDVKMKEKGDIPEGYSVSREKKERFSLILESASTNQTSMYLCASSFMKTGTNVLTFGAGSRLTVL.

The rearrangement links TRBV5-4 to TRBJ2-3; possible D gene TRBD2, 5 bases. V was clipped by 2 bases and J by 6 bases, with 22 bases between them. Germline CDR1 is SGHNT and CDR2 is YYREEE (reference sequence). This CDR3 contains 17 residues. The CDR3: CASSFPRPAEGLDTQYF. As DNA, the CDR3 is TGTGCCAGCAGCTTCCCTCGACCAGCAGAGGGCCTCGATACGCAGTATTTT.

This clonotype was seen just once. At one boundary the junction diverges from the germline segment, which might be a read error. This rearrangement joins TRBV6-1 to TRBJ2-7; the D gene is possibly TRBD2 (5 bases). CDR1 and CDR2 (germline): MNHNS, SASEGT. The CDR3 covers 15 residues. CDR3 nucleotide sequence: TGTGCCGGCTCTTTCGAGTCCTCGGGGTCCTATGAGCAGTACTTC. Its protein is CAGSFESSGSYEQYF.

On this clonotype: One end of the junction fails to match germline, which may point to a read error. The V call is TRBV28, the J call TRBJ1-4, with D possibly TRBD1 on 5 matching bases. This CDR3 has 15 residues. Germline V gene sequence: CDR1 MDHEN, CDR2 SYDVKM. The CDR3 protein is CTSNSLGTADGKLFF. As DNA, the CDR3 is TGTACCAGCAATTCCCTCGGGACGGCGGACGGAAAACTGTTTTTT.

This clonotype was counted a single time. The junction departs from germline at one end; a sequencing error may be responsible. J is TRBJ2-3 and V is TRBV11-2; D is ambiguous. This CDR3 has 14 amino acids. Germline lookup yields CDR1 SGHAT and CDR2 FQNNGV. CDR3 loop: CASSSVGSTDTQYF. CDR3 in DNA: TGTGCCAGTAGCTCAGTCGGGAGCACAGATACGCAGTATTTT.

This clonotype was seen at least ten times. This chain connects TRBV5-4 to TRBJ2-5; no clear D gene. Germline CDR1 SGHNT, CDR2 YYREEE (reference sequence). The CDR3 length is 13 residues. Trimming cost V 4 bases and J 5 bases, with 12 bases left between them. The CDR3 sequence is CASSKDLEETQYF. The CDR3 coding sequence is TGTGCCAGCAGCAAGGACCTTGAGGAGACCCAGTACTTC. Looking up the rest from reference TRBV5-4 and TRBJ2-5 gives the full variable domain: ETGVTQSPTHLIKTRGQQVTLRCSSQSGHNTVSWYQQALGQGPQFIFQYYREEENGRGNFPPRFSGLQFPNYSSELNVNALELDDSALYLCASSKDLEETQYFGPGTRLLVL.

Note on this clonotype: One end of the junction varies from germline; a read error may be responsible. This CDR3 reads CVSSQDVAGGNPYEQYF. The CDR3, as DNA: TGTGTCAGCAGCCAAGATGTGGCGGGAGGAAACCCCTACGAGCAGTACTTC. The chain uses TRBV4-2 and TRBJ2-7; 8 nucleotides agree with TRBD2. The CDR3 has 17 amino acids. Germline V gives CDR1 LGHNA, CDR2 YNFKEQ.